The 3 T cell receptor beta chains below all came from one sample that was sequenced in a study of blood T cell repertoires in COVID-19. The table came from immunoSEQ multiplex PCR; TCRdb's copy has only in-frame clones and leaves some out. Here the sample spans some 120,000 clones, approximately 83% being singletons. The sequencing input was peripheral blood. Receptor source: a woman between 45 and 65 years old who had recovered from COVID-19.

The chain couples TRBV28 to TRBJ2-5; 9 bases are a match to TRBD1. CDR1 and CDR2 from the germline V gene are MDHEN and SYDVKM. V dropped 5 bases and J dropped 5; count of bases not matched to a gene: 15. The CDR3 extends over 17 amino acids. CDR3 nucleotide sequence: TGTGCCAGCAGTCCAAGCCCGGGACAGGGAAGTGGTGAGACCCAGTACTTC. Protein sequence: CASSPSPGQGSGETQYF. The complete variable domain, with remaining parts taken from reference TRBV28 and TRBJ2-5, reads DVKVTQSSRYLVKRTGEKVFLECVQDMDHENMFWYRQDPGLGLRLIYFSYDVKMKEKGDIPEGYSVSREKKERFSLILESASTNQTSMYLCASSPSPGQGSGETQYFGPGTRLLVL.

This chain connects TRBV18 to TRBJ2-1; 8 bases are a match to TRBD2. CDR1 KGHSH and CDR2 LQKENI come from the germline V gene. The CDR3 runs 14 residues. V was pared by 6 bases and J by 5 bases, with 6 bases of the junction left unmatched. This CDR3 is CASSPRTSNNEQFF. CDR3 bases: TGTGCCAGCTCTCCCAGGACTAGCAACAATGAGCAGTTCTTC. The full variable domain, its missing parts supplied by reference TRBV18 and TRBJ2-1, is NAGVMQNPRHLVRRRGQEARLRCSPMKGHSHVYWYRQLPEEGLKFMVYLQKENIIDESGMPKERFSAEFPKEGPSILRIQQVVRGDSAAYFCASSPRTSNNEQFFGPGTRLTVL.

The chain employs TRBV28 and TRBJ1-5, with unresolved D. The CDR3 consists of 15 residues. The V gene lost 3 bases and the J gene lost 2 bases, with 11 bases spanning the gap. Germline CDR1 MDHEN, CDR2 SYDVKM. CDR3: CASSLSPPGNQPQHF. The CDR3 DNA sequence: TGTGCCAGCAGTTTGTCCCCGCCAGGCAATCAGCCCCAGCATTTT.